This T cell receptor (beta chain) appears in the sequencing data of a study of Ad26.COV2.S vaccination and SARS-CoV-2 variants. Study-wide background: Ad26.COV2.S was injected intramuscularly once or twice, 56 days apart. Study-level results: It was found that vaccine and placebo recipients had similar non-spike TCR breadth. Possibly, TCR breadth and depth analyses underestimated total T cell responses.

Treatment meaning: about 20 received Ad26.COV2.S at low or high dose, single or two shots; five or six received placebo; per-sample allocation not given. Sampling occurred on day 63 after the first vaccine or placebo injection. Donor was an adult aged 18-55 years in Boston. To note about this clone: Its antigen remains unidentified.

Sequencing was performed with immunoSEQ multiplex PCR; in TCRdb, only in-frame clones are kept and a portion is missing. The table lists around 310,000 clones, about 90% of them singletons. CDR3 length: 15 amino acids. V lost 2 bases to trimming and J lost 0 bases, with 7 bases between them. Germline loops: CDR1 ENHRY, CDR2 SYGVKD. The clonotype was recovered from a person aged 18 to 59 who received the Ad26.COV2.S COVID-19 vaccine or a placebo. The source material was peripheral blood, sampled in a trial of Ad26.COV2.S vaccine versus placebo. V is TRBV10-3 and J is TRBJ1-4; no firm D call. CDR3 sequence (DNA): TGTGCCATCAGTGAGGCCGATGCAACTAATGAAAAACTGTTTTTT. Its translation is CAISEADATNEKLFF.